This paragraph reports one TCR beta chain. It has no known antigen specificity. The record has no base qualities; no much larger clone is one base away. Patients with a history of autoimmune disease or receiving systemic immunosuppression were excluded from the trial. Peripheral blood for TCR sequencing was drawn from every dose cohort at baseline, at cycle 4 day 1 and at cycle 7 day 1. The samples were drawn from a first-in-human, open-label, multicenter phase I dose-escalation trial of ivuxolimab. Adults with locally advanced or metastatic head and neck squamous cell, hepatocellular, melanoma or renal cell carcinoma were enrolled in the trial. Before TCR sequencing, CD4+ and CD8+ T cells were separately sorted from peripheral blood. To sequence the TCRbeta CDR3 region, genomic DNA was isolated from the sorted cells. The immunoSEQ Assay was used for sequencing of TCRbeta CDR3 regions. TCRdb stores this immuneACCESS table with in-frame sequences only. Part of the clones is absent; in the studies checked, under half of the shortfall reflects unresolved V genes, and no reason is known for the rest. This sample has about 71,000 clones in its table, and approximately 94% of those were observed once. The top ten clonotypes cover 15% to 18% of the sample.

This record belongs to a study of OX40 agonist ivuxolimab in advanced cancers. The study in broad terms: Ivuxolimab was an agonistic, fully human IgG2 monoclonal antibody directed against OX40 (CD134), a costimulatory receptor. Intravenous ivuxolimab was administered to patients every 2 weeks at six dose levels: 0.01, 0.1, 0.3, 1.5, 3 and 10 mg/kg. Among the approximately 50 dose-escalation patients, about 20 had hepatocellular carcinoma, around 15 melanoma, 9 renal cell carcinoma and 9 head and neck cancer. In the dose-escalation cohort, approximately 80% of patients were male, and the mean age was 60 years with a range of roughly 20 to 85. Prior anti-PD-1, anti-PD-L1 or anti-CTLA-4 therapy was permitted, and approximately 40% of dose-escalation patients had received checkpoint inhibitors. Partial responses occurred in three dose-escalation patients, of whom one had hepatocellular carcinoma and two had cutaneous melanoma. Peripheral TCRbeta sequencing was intended to test whether TCR sequence diversity was altered and clonal T-cell expansion was caused by ivuxolimab. The paper covers the monotherapy dose-escalation part of the phase I ivuxolimab trial, which included N of about 51 patients.

From the cysteine up to the phenylalanine, the CDR3 has a length of 15 residues. The sequence is cut down to CDR3 DNA, 45 bases in frame from base 1. V gives up 3 bases and J gives up 5 bases, and the segment between their germline ends measures 13 bases. From the germline V gene, CDR1 is LGHNA and CDR2 is YSLEER. The research as a whole found: In the 0.1-3.0 mg/kg groups, partial responders were among the patients with the lowest normalized peripheral clonal expansion, particularly in CD8+ T cells. The antigen specificity of the clonally expanded peripheral T cells was not determined. Low levels of normalized T-cell clonal expansion were also seen in some patients who did not respond. At doses of 0.1 to 3.0 mg/kg, clonal expansion of both CD4+ and CD8+ blood T cells was observed from baseline to week 6. On average, CD8+ T cells showed more expanded clones than CD4+ T cells after ivuxolimab.

The sequencing used CD4+ or CD8+ T cells sorted from blood, collected in a trial of the OX40 agonist ivuxolimab. The sequence was collected from an adult with an advanced solid tumor such as melanoma, head and neck, liver or kidney cancer. Recombination linked TRBV4-3 to TRBJ1-4, with a weak D call of TRBD1 (5 bases match). The CDR3 protein: CASSHDAGGNEKLFF. In nucleotide form, the sequence is TGCGCCAGCAGCCACGATGCTGGGGGGAATGAAAAACTGTTTTTT.